These T cell receptor beta chains were read from a single sample in a study of metastatic and nonmetastatic thyroid tumors. TCRdb re-clonotyped the PCR reads through MiXCR. The data show about 12,000 clones, around 33% seen once. Sequenced: tumor tissue. These receptors were obtained from a male donor with papillary thyroid cancer or a benign thyroid nodule (not recorded which). Some clones in this sample may be carry-over from other donors' samples. Each CDR3 is given with its conserved first and last residue. D genes are given only for firm matches. Clone sizes are given selectively: once, few, many, or a class where the clone is expanded.

abundance	j_gene	d_gene	v_gene	CDR3aa	CDR3nt
.	TRBJ1-2	.	TRBV6-2/TRBV6-3	CASSYSTAVYGYTF	TGTGCCAGCAGTTACTCGACGGCAGTTTATGGCTACACCTTC
.	TRBJ2-1	.	TRBV6-1	CASSAPLGGNYNEQFF	TGTGCCAGCAGCGCCCCCCTCGGCGGCAACTACAATGAGCAGTTCTTC
many	TRBJ2-1	.	TRBV30	CAWSNSIETEQFF	TGTGCCTGGTCCAACTCCATAGAAACTGAGCAGTTCTTC
.	TRBJ1-2	TRBD1	TRBV27	CASILRDSSYGDTF	TGTGCCAGCATCCTAAGGGACAGTAGCTATGGCGACACCTTC
large	TRBJ1-5	TRBD1	TRBV5-1	CASLLSGPGGAPYGNQPQHF	TGCGCCAGTCTCCTCAGTGGGCCAGGGGGCGCCCCTTACGGGAATCAGCCCCAGCATTTT
few	TRBJ2-3	.	TRBV28	CASSPRLQVYTDTQYF	TGCGCCAGCAGTCCGCGGTTACAGGTATACACAGATACGCAGTATTTT
few	TRBJ2-2	.	TRBV18	CASSPRGTGELFF	TGTGCCAGCTCACCAAGGGGCACCGGGGAGCTGTTTTTT
.	TRBJ1-1	.	TRBV20-1	CSATTGTWVGGGEAFF	TGCAGTGCTACAACCGGGACATGGGTCGGTGGAGGTGAAGCTTTCTTT
many	TRBJ2-2	TRBD2	TRBV4-1	CASSQGPSGYTGELFF	TGCGCCAGCAGCCAAGGCCCTAGCGGGTACACCGGGGAGCTGTTTTTT
.	TRBJ2-5	.	TRBV12-3/TRBV12-4	CASNTQGGQTQYF	TGTGCCAGCAATACCCAGGGTGGGCAGACCCAGTACTTC
many	TRBJ2-1	TRBD2	TRBV6-1	CASSKTSGYYNEQFF	TGTGCCAGCAGCAAGACTAGCGGGTATTACAATGAGCAGTTCTTC
many	TRBJ2-7	TRBD1	TRBV9	CASSTTIDRAPYEQYF	TGTGCCAGCAGCACAACTATCGACAGGGCCCCCTACGAGCAGTACTTC
few	TRBJ1-2	TRBD1	TRBV13	CASSIQGGYGYTF	TGTGCCAGCAGCATCCAGGGGGGCTATGGCTACACCTTC
medium-sized	TRBJ2-1	TRBD2	TRBV13	CASSLGPSREGYNEQFF	TGTGCCAGCAGCTTAGGGCCCAGCCGGGAGGGCTACAATGAGCAGTTCTTC
medium-sized	TRBJ1-6	.	TRBV27	CATRWREHNSPLHF	TGTGCCACCCGATGGAGGGAACATAATTCACCCCTCCACTTT
.	TRBJ2-7	TRBD2	TRBV10-3	CAISGGFAGGTYEQYF	TGTGCCATCAGCGGGGGTTTCGCGGGAGGGACCTACGAGCAGTACTTC